Each of the 22 T cell receptor beta chains below was sequenced from the same sample in a study of identical twins. TCRdb reanalysed the 5' RACE reads using MiXCR and keeps one entry per CDR3 protein. This table holds about 570,000 distinct CDR3 sequences, just under 10% found once. In addition, the sample was reused for a study of yellow fever vaccine responses in identical twins.

The sequencing input was PBMCs. The origin of the receptors is a woman younger than 30 in good health.

The table lists this clonotype with a few counts. The gene calls are TRBV5-1 and TRBJ1-1; 8 nucleotides match TRBD1. Looked up from germline, CDR1 is SGHRS and CDR2 is YFSETQ. This CDR3 comprises 15 residues. V shed 5 bases, J shed 2 bases, and the junction held 8 bases outside the gene matches. CDR3 bases: TGCGCCAGCAGACCCACGACAGGGGCAAACACTGAAGCTTTCTTT. Translating gives CASRPTTGANTEAFF.

This clonotype was detected a few times. The chain combines TRBV30 with TRBJ1-3; TRBD1 might be the D (5 bases). Germline assignment: CDR1 GTSNPN and CDR2 SVGIG (reference sequence). This CDR3 has 15 residues. V gave up 2 bases and J gave up 0 bases, with 11 bases separating them. The DNA of the CDR3 is TGTGCCTGGAGTAGGCAGGGAAGCTCTGGAAACACCATATATTTT. This encodes CAWSRQGSSGNTIYF. The entire variable domain, with the rest obtained from reference TRBV30 and TRBJ1-3, is as follows: SQTIHQWPATLVQPVGSPLSLECTVEGTSNPNLYWYRQAAGRGLQLLFYSVGIGQISSEVPQNLSASRPQDRQFILSSKKLLLSDSGFYLCAWSRQGSSGNTIYFGEGSWLTVV.

CDR3 coding DNA: TGTGCCAGCAGCTTGCCGGGGGACAGCACAGATACGCAGTATTTT. Translation: CASSLPGDSTDTQYF. This rearrangement joins TRBV5-4 to TRBJ2-3; TRBD2 is a possible D gene (6 bases). Deletions cut 1 base from V and 0 bases from J, with 9 bases between. CDR1 is SGHNT, CDR2 YYREEE, per germline (reference sequence). The CDR3 runs to 15 residues.

The genes are TRBV12-3 or TRBV12-4 and TRBJ1-3; TRBD1 might be the D (5 bases). The length of the CDR3 is 14 residues. Deletions cut 10 bases from V and 4 bases from J, with 17 bases between. The CDR3 DNA is TGTGCCACCACCCGTGCAGGGACGGGAAACACCATATATTTT. This codes for CATTRAGTGNTIYF.

In this sample, this clonotype turned up many times. The chain uses TRBV20-1 and TRBJ1-1; D gene uncertain. The CDR3 has 16 amino acids. Trimming took 3 bases from V and 1 from J, leaving 18 bases between them. Germline CDR1 and CDR2: DFQATT and SNEGSKA (reference sequence). CDR3: CSASVDSLGSNTEAFF. CDR3 coding DNA: TGCAGTGCTAGTGTTGACTCTCTCGGGTCGAACACTGAAGCTTTCTTT.

This clonotype has a handful of counts. The chain carries TRBV25-1 and TRBJ2-2, with 12 nucleotides matching TRBD2. The J segment lost 4 bases and the V segment lost 4 bases, leaving 7 bases of the junction unmatched. Per germline, CDR1 MGHDK and CDR2 SYGVNS. This CDR3 is built from 17 residues. The chain's CDR3 is CASSGRLAGAGTGELFF. In DNA, the CDR3 is TGTGCCAGCAGTGGACGACTAGCGGGAGCGGGCACCGGGGAGCTGTTTTTT.

This clonotype was found a few times. The V gene is TRBV5-1, the J gene TRBJ2-7; D perhaps matches TRBD2 (6 bases). In germline, CDR1 is SGHRS, CDR2 YFSETQ. Trimming shortened V by 4 bases and J by 8 bases, and 19 bases separated the two germline ends. This CDR3 has 14 residues. In DNA form, the CDR3 reads TGCGCCAGCAGCGAGGGCGGGAACGCAGACCAGCAGTACTTC. The encoded protein is CASSEGGNADQQYF.

This clonotype was seen many times. This sequence joins TRBV29-1 and TRBJ2-7; the D gene could be TRBD1 or TRBD2 (6 bases each). With 2 bases removed from V and 3 bases from J, the gap between germline ends came to 14 bases. The CDR3 runs 14 residues. In germline, CDR1 is SQVTM, CDR2 ANQGSEA. The CDR3 protein is CSVERGDENYEQYF. CDR3 in DNA: TGCAGCGTTGAAAGGGGGGACGAAAACTACGAGCAGTACTTC.

This clonotype was seen at least ten times. The chain combines TRBV29-1 with TRBJ2-7; possible D gene TRBD1, 6 bases. The germline V gene encodes CDR1 SQVTM and CDR2 ANQGSEA. This CDR3 contains 14 residues. The ends were cut back, 0 bases at V and 2 bases at J, with 11 bases in the middle. The DNA for the CDR3 is TGCAGCGTTGAAGATACTGGGGGCACCTACGAGCAGTACTTC. Its translation: CSVEDTGGTYEQYF.

This clonotype was observed a handful of times. The chain couples TRBV15 to TRBJ2-1, with 11 bases aligning to TRBD2. Trimming took 5 bases from V and 7 from J; bases not matched to a gene: 10. Germline V lookup: CDR1 LNHNV, CDR2 YYDKDF (reference sequence). The length of the CDR3 is 16 residues. The CDR3 spells CATSSPLAGGMNEQFF. The CDR3 DNA is TGTGCCACCAGCTCCCCGCTAGCGGGAGGTATGAATGAGCAGTTCTTC. The full variable domain, completed using reference TRBV15 and TRBJ2-1, is DAMVIQNPRYQVTQFGKPVTLSCSQTLNHNVMYWYQQKSSQAPKLLFHYYDKDFNNEADTPDNFQSRRPNTSFCFLDIRSPGLGDTAMYLCATSSPLAGGMNEQFFGPGTRLTVL.

V gene TRBV6-1 combines with J gene TRBJ2-7; D might be TRBD1 (5 bases). The CDR3 has 12 amino acids. Between the trimmed V and J ends, which lost 5 bases and 5 bases, there was a span of 10 bases. Looked up from germline, CDR1 is MNHNS and CDR2 is SASEGT. The CDR3 nucleotides are TGTGCCAGCAGTCACGACAGCCACGAGCAGTACTTC. Translated: CASSHDSHEQYF.

A few counts support this clonotype. The rearrangement joins TRBV12-3 or TRBV12-4 to TRBJ2-2; 10 positions match TRBD1. V lost 4 bases, J lost 5 bases, and 4 bases stayed unmatched. The CDR3 is made up of 15 amino acids. CDR3 protein: CASSSRTGGTGELFF. The CDR3 DNA sequence: TGTGCCAGCAGTTCCAGGACAGGGGGGACCGGGGAGCTGTTTTTT.

The chain uses TRBV6-2 or TRBV6-3 and TRBJ2-1; 9 nucleotides line up with TRBD1. This CDR3 contains 17 residues. Trimming took 0 bases from V and 8 from J; bases not matched to a gene: 11. Germline lookup yields CDR1 MNHEY and CDR2 SVGEGT. The CDR3 region has the DNA TGTGCCAGCAGTTACTCTCTCCGGGACAGGGCTTCTGATGAGCAGTTCTTC. Protein sequence: CASSYSLRDRASDEQFF.

This clonotype appeared a few times. The rearrangement uses TRBV2 and TRBJ1-1; D uncertain. CDR1 is SNHLY and CDR2 is FYNNEI in the germline V gene. V lost 7 bases, J lost 5 bases, and 14 bases lay in between. The CDR3 totals 13 residues. The CDR3 bases are TGTGCCAGCATGACGGAGGTAAATACTGAAGCTTTCTTT. Translated, it gives CASMTEVNTEAFF. The entire variable domain, with the rest obtained from reference TRBV2 and TRBJ1-1, is as follows: EPEVTQTPSHQVTQMGQEVILRCVPISNHLYFYWYRQILGQKVEFLVSFYNNEISEKSEIFDDQFSVERPDGSNFTLKIRSTKLEDSAMYFCASMTEVNTEAFFGQGTRLTVV.

This clonotype was counted only a few times. This chain connects TRBV20-1 to TRBJ2-1; D may be TRBD1 or TRBD2 (5 bases each). The V end was cut by 5 bases, the J end by 2 bases, with 16 bases between. Germline V gives CDR1 DFQATT, CDR2 SNEGSKA (reference sequence). The CDR3 has 15 residues. The CDR3 sequence is CSAQVRDRTYNEQFF. CDR3 DNA: TGCAGTGCTCAAGTTCGGGACCGCACCTACAATGAGCAGTTCTTC.

This clonotype was detected a few times. This chain uses TRBV10-3 with TRBJ2-5; no firm D call. The V gene's germline CDR1 is ENHRY and CDR2 SYGVKD. The V end was cut by 3 bases, the J end by 6 bases, with 11 bases between. This CDR3 contains 13 residues. In DNA, the CDR3 is TGTGCCATCAGTGATTACCTGGAGAAGACCCAGTACTTC. This encodes CAISDYLEKTQYF.

The chain employs TRBV7-6 and TRBJ2-5, with 9 bases that match TRBD2. V dropped 8 bases and J dropped 3; count of bases not matched to a gene: 10. Germline values: CDR1 SGHVS, CDR2 FNYEAQ. CDR3 size: 15 residues. The CDR3 region has the DNA TGTGCCAGCCAGCGGGGGGACCCAGGGAAAGAGACCCAGTACTTC. It specifies CASQRGDPGKETQYF. Filled out from reference TRBV7-6 and TRBJ2-5, the complete variable domain reads GAGVSQSPRYKVTKRGQDVALRCDPISGHVSLYWYRQALGQGPEFLTYFNYEAQQDKSGLPNDRFSAERPEGSISTLTIQRTEQRDSAMYRCASQRGDPGKETQYFGPGTRLLVL.

There are many counts of this clonotype. The J gene is TRBJ2-2, the V gene TRBV29-1; TRBD1 matches 11 bases. In germline, CDR1 is SQVTM, CDR2 ANQGSEA. Losses at the gene ends were 7 bases for V and 7 bases for J; bases not matched to a gene: 11. The CDR3 loop spans 15 amino acids. The chain's CDR3 is CSAGGTGGVSGELFF. CDR3 DNA sequence: TGCAGCGCGGGGGGGACAGGGGGAGTTAGCGGGGAGCTGTTTTTT.

This chain uses TRBV4-2 with TRBJ2-5, with 9 bases matching TRBD2. The CDR3 contains 20 residues. Looked up from germline, CDR1 is LGHNA and CDR2 is YNFKEQ. V gave up 0 bases and J gave up 4 bases; unmatched junction bases: 18. This chain's CDR3 is CASSQDPSGRILSQGETQYF. In nucleotides, the CDR3 is TGTGCCAGCAGCCAAGATCCCAGCGGGAGGATATTAAGTCAGGGAGAGACCCAGTACTTC.

This clonotype came up many times. The chain joins TRBV11-3 to TRBJ2-1; no definite D call. CDR3 length: 11 residues. Trimming pared 0 bases from V and 6 bases from J, leaving 0 bases between. Germline CDR1 is SGHNT and CDR2 is YENEEA. CDR3 coding DNA: TGTGCCAGCAGCTTAGACAATGAGCAGTTCTTC. Its translation is CASSLDNEQFF.

This clonotype was detected only a few times. J is TRBJ2-7 and V is TRBV15; D call uncertain. CDR1 is LNHNV and CDR2 is YYDKDF in the germline V gene (reference sequence). Trimming stripped 1 base from V and 0 bases from J, with 10 bases between. The length of the CDR3 is 15 residues. The CDR3 region has the DNA TGTGCCACCAGCAGAGTGGGCGTGAGCTCCTACGAGCAGTACTTC. Its translation is CATSRVGVSSYEQYF.

This clonotype was found a few times. The V gene is TRBV15, the J gene TRBJ2-7; D ambiguous. Trimming left V 2 bases short and J 2 bases short, with 7 bases between. CDR1 and CDR2 (germline): LNHNV, YYDKDF (reference sequence). This CDR3 is 13 amino acids long. CDR3 protein: CATSRLTTYEQYF. Here the CDR3 DNA reads TGTGCCACCAGCAGACTAACGACCTACGAGCAGTACTTC.